This T cell receptor beta chain is from a study of blood T cell repertoires in COVID-19. Assay: immunoSEQ multiplex PCR; the TCRdb copy retains only in-frame clones and omits some. The sample carries tens of thousands of clones, roughly nine tenths recorded once. The CDR3 sequence is 14 residues long. Trimming cost V 0 bases and J 12 bases; bases outside gene matches: 3. Germline values: CDR1 KGHDR, CDR2 SFDVKD. What was sequenced was peripheral blood. The V and J genes are TRBV24-1 and TRBJ2-1, with 11 bases aligning to TRBD2. This TCR derives from a human donor with active COVID-19. The donor label of this sample is uncertain. The CDR3 sequence is CATSDLRTSGWQFF. CDR3 nucleotides: TGTGCCACCAGTGATTTGAGGACTAGCGGGTGGCAGTTCTTC.